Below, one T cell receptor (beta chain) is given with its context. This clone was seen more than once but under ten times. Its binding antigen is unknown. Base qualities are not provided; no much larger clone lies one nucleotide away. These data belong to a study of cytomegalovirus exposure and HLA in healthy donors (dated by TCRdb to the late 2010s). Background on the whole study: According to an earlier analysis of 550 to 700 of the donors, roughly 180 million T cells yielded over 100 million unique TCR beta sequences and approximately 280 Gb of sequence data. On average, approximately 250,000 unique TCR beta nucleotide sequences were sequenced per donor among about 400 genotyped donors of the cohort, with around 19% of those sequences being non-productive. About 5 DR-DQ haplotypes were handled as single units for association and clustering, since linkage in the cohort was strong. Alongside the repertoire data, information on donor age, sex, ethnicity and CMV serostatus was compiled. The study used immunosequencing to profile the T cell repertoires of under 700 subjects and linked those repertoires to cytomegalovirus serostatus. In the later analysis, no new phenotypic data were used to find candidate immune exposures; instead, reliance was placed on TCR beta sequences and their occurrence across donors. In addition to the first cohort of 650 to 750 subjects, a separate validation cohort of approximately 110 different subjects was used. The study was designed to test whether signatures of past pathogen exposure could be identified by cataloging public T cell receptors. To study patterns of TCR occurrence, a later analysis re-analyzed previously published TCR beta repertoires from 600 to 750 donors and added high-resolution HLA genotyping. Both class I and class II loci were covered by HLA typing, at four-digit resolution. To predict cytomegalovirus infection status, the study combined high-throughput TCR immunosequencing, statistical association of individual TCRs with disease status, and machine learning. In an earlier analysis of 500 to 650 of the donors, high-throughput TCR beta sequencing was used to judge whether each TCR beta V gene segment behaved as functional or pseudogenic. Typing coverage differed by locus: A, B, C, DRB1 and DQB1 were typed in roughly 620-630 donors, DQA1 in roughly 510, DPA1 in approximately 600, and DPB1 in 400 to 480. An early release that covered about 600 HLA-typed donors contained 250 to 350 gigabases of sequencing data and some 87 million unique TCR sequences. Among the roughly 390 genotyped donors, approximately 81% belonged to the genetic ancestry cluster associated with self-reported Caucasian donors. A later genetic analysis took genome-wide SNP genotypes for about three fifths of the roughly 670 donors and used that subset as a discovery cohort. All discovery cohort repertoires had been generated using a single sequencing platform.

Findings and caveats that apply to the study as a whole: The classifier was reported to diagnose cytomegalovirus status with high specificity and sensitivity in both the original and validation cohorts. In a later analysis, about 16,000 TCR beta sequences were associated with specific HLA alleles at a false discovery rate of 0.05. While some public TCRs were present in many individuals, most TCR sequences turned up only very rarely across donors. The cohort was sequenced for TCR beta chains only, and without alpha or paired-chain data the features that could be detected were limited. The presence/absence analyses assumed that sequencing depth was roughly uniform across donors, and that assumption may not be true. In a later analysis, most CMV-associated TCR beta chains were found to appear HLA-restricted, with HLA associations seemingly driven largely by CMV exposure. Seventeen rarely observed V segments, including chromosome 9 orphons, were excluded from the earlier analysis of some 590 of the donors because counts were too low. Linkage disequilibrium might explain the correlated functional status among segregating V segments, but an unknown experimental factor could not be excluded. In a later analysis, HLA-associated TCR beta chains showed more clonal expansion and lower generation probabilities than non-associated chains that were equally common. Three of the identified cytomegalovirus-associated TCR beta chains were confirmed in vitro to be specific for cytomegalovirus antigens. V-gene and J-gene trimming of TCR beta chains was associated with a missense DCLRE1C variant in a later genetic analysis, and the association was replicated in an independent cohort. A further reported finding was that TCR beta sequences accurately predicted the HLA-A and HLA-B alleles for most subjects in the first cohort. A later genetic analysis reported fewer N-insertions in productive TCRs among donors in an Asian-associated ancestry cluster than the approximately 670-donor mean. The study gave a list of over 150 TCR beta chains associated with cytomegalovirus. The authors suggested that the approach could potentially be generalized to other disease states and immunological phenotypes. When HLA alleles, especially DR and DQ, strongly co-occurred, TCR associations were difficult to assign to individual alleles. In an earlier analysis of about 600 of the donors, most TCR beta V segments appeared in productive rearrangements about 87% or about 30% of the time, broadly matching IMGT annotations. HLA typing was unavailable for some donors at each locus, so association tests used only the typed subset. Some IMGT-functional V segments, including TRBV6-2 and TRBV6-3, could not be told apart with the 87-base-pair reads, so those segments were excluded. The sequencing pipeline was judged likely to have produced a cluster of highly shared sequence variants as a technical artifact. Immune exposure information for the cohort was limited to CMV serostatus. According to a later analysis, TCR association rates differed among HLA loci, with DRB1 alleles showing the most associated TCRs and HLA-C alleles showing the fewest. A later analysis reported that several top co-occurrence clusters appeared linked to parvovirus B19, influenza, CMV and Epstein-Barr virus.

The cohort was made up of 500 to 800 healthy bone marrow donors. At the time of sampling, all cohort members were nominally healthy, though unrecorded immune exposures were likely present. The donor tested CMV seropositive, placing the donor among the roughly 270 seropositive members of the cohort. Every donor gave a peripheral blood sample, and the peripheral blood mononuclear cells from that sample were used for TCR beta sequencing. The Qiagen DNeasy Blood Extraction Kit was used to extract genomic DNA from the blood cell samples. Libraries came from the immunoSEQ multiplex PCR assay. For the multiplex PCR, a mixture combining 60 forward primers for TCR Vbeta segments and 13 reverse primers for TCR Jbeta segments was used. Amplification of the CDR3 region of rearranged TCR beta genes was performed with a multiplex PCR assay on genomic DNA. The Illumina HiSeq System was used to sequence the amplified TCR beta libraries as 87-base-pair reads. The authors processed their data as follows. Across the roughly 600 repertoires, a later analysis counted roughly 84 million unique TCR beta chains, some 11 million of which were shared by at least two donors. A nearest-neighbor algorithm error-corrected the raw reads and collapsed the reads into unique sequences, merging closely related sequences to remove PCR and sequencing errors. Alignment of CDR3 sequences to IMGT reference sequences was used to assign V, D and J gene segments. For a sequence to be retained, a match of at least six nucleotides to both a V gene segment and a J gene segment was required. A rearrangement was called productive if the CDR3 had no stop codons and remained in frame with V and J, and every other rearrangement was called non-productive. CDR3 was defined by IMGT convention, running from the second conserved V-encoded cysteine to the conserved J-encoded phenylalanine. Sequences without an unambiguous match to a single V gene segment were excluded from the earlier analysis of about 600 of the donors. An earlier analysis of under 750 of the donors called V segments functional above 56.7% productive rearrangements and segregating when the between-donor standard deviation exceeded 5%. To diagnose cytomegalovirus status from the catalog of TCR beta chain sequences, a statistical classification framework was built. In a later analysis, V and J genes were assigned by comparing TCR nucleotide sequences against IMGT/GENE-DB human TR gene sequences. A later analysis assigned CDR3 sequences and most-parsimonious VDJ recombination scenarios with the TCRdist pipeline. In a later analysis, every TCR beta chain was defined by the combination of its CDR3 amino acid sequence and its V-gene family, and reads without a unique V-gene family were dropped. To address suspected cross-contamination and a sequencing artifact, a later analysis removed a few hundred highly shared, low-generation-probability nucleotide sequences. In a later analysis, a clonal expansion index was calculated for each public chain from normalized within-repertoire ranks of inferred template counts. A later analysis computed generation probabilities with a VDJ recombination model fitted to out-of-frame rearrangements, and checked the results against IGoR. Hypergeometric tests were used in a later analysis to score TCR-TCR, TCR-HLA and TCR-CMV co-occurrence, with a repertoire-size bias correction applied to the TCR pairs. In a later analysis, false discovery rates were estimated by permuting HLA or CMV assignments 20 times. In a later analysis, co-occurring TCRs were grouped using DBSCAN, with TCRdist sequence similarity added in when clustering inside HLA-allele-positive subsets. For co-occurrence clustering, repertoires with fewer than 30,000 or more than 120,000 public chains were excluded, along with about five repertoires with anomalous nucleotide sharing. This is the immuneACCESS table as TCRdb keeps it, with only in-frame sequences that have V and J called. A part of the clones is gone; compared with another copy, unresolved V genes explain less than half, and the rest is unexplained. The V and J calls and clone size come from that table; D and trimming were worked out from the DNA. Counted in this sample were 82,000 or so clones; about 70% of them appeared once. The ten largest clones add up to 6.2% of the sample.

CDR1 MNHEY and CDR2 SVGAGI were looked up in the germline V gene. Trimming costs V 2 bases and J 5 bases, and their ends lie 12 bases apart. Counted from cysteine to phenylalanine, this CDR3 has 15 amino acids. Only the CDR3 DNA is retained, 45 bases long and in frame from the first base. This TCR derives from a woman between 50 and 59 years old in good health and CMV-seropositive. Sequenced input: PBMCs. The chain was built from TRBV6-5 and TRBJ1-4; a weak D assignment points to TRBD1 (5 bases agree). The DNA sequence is TGTGCCAGCAGTTACGGGGGGGGATCAAATGAAAAACTGTTTTTT. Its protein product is CASSYGGGSNEKLFF.